Following are 10 T cell receptor beta chains from one sample sequenced in a study of shared T cell receptors in the human thymus. Clones were sequenced by immunoSEQ multiplex PCR, and TCRdb holds only the in-frame ones, with some missing. The table records about 610,000 clones, roughly 90% of them present only once. This same sample was also part of a study on human thymus T cells.

Sequences were obtained from thymocytes. The source of these receptors is a boy younger than two with a congenital heart defect.

The chain joins TRBV10-3 to TRBJ2-7; 8 bases align to TRBD1. With V trimmed by 10 bases and J by 1 base, 6 bases remained unmatched. Germline CDR1 ENHRY, CDR2 SYGVKD. The CDR3 has 13 residues. CDR3 in DNA: TGTGCCACCACGGACAGGGTGTCCTACGAGCAGTACTTC. It is translated as CATTDRVSYEQYF.

This chain links TRBV4-3 with TRBJ1-2, with 7 positions matching TRBD1. The trim removed 5 bases at V and 4 bases at J, leaving 4 bases unmatched. The CDR3 length is 13 residues. In germline, CDR1 is LGHNA, CDR2 YSLEER. CDR3 coding DNA: TGCGCCAGCAGCGGGGACAGAGGCTATGGCTACACCTTC. Its protein product is CASSGDRGYGYTF.

The rearrangement joins TRBV11-2 to TRBJ2-1; TRBD2 aligns across 10 bases. Germline V gene data show CDR1 as SGHAT and CDR2 as FQNNGV. V gave up 1 base and J gave up 6 bases; unmatched junction bases: 15. This CDR3 region has 19 residues. This CDR3 reads CASSLARGLSGRPPNEQFF. DNA for the CDR3: TGTGCCAGCAGCTTAGCCCGGGGTCTTAGCGGGAGGCCCCCCAATGAGCAGTTCTTC.

The chain employs TRBV11-2 and TRBJ2-3, with 10 bases lining up with TRBD1. The V and J ends lost 5 bases and 5 bases, in that order; junction bases with no gene match: 13. The CDR3 length is 17 residues. The germline CDR1 and CDR2 sequences are SGHAT and FQNNGV. This chain's CDR3 is CASSDPSRDRGRDTQYF. CDR3 nucleotides: TGTGCCAGCAGCGACCCGTCCCGGGACAGGGGAAGAGATACGCAGTATTTT.

The J gene is TRBJ2-7, the V gene TRBV4-1, with a possible D match to TRBD2 (5 bases). Germline lookup yields CDR1 MGHRA and CDR2 YSYEKL. The CDR3 has 14 residues. Deletions cut 4 bases from V and 2 bases from J, with 12 bases between. In DNA, the CDR3 is TGCGCCAGCAGCCCGATAGGGAGACCCTACGAGCAGTACTTC. It yields the protein CASSPIGRPYEQYF.

Only one count was recorded for this clone. V gene TRBV6-5 combines with J gene TRBJ2-1, with 9 positions matching TRBD2. The CDR3 length is 15 residues. Germline V CDR1 and CDR2: MNHEY, SVGAGI. The trim removed 5 bases at V and 4 bases at J, leaving 6 bases unmatched. CDR3 nucleotide sequence: TGTGCCAGCAGTACCTCTAGCGGGACGTACAATGAGCAGTTCTTC. Its protein product is CASSTSSGTYNEQFF.

This chain connects TRBV6-6 to TRBJ2-7, with TRBD1 matching over 8 bases. V dropped 11 bases and J dropped 5; count of bases not matched to a gene: 8. Germline CDR1 MNHNY, CDR2 SVGAGI (reference sequence). This CDR3 spans 12 amino acids. The CDR3 DNA sequence: TGTGCCGGCACCCCGGACAGGGACGAGCAGTACTTC. It translates to CAGTPDRDEQYF.

The rearrangement joins TRBV6-1 to TRBJ2-5, with TRBD2 identical over 7 bases. CDR3 length equals 15 residues. Germline V lookup: CDR1 MNHNS, CDR2 SASEGT. With V trimmed by 3 bases and J by 5 bases, 9 bases remained unmatched. The CDR3 DNA is TGTGCCAGCAGTGATGGGGAGGGCCCTCGGGAGACCCAGTACTTC. The encoded protein is CASSDGEGPRETQYF.

The chain is built from TRBV14 and TRBJ2-2, with D unclear. Germline V CDR1 and CDR2: SGHDN, FVKESK. V was shortened by 4 bases and J by 5 bases, with 8 bases between the two germline ends. The CDR3 is 13 amino acids. The CDR3, as DNA: TGTGCCAGCAGCCTGGTGGCTACCGGGGAGCTGTTTTTT. As protein: CASSLVATGELFF. The complete variable domain, with remaining parts taken from reference TRBV14 and TRBJ2-2, reads EAGVTQFPSHSVIEKGQTVTLRCDPISGHDNLYWYRRVMGKEIKFLLHFVKESKQDESGMPNNRFLAERTGGTYSTLKVQPAELEDSGVYFCASSLVATGELFFGEGSRLTVL.

The rearrangement links TRBV5-6 to TRBJ2-7; 10 nucleotides align to TRBD1. Germline V gives CDR1 SGHDT, CDR2 YYEEEE. The J segment lost 6 bases and the V segment lost 4 bases, leaving 13 bases of the junction unmatched. The CDR3 sequence is 16 residues long. The CDR3 DNA reads as TGTGCCAGCAGCCCCAGGTGGGGGACAGGGGTGGCCGAGCAGTACTTC. As protein: CASSPRWGTGVAEQYF.